Listed here are 22 T cell receptor beta chains from one sample, sequenced in a study of PD-1 blockade in classical Hodgkin lymphoma. The protocol was immunoSEQ multiplex PCR, while the TCRdb copy is restricted to in-frame clones and leaves out a portion. The data contain about 20,000 clones, approximately 80% of them seen just once; the ten biggest clones take up 7.2%. Time point noted: cycle 4 day 1 (C4D1), after more than five weeks of nivolumab. Patients all relapsed after autologous stem cell transplantation, and there was variation in brentuximab vedotin exposure. Sequencing used peripheral blood mononuclear cells (PBMCs), obtained before the fourth cycle of nivolumab. All receptors come from a human donor with classical Hodgkin lymphoma.

This clone came up once. The chain has TRBV19 and TRBJ2-5, with a weak D call TRBD2 (6 bases). The DNA end lines up better with TRBJ2-7; the J call may be wrong. CDR1 is LNHDA, CDR2 SQIVND, per germline (reference sequence). The CDR3 is 14 amino acids. The CDR3 here is CASRAPGASYEQYF. CDR3 DNA sequence: TGTGCCAGTAGGGCACCGGGAGCCTCCTACGAGCAGTACTTC.

The chain has TRBV7-9 and TRBJ2-7, with D possibly being TRBD2 (5 bases). V lost 6 bases, J lost 4 bases, and 13 bases lay in between. Germline loops: CDR1 SEHNR, CDR2 FQNEAQ (reference sequence). The CDR3 has 13 residues. In nucleotides, the CDR3 is TGTGCCAGCAGGCTAACTACGGGGTACGAGCAGTACTTC. This codes for CASRLTTGYEQYF.

The CDR3 loop is CASSEGSLGRYEQYF. The CDR3, as DNA: TGTGCCAGCAGCGAGGGGAGCCTGGGTCGGTACGAGCAGTACTTC. The chain has TRBV9 and TRBJ2-7, with D tentatively TRBD1 or TRBD2 (5 bases each). CDR3 length equals 15 residues. Germline assignment: CDR1 SGDLS and CDR2 YYNGEE. Deletions cut 3 bases from V and 4 bases from J, with 17 bases between.

This sequence joins TRBV7-3 and TRBJ2-1; possibly TRBD2 for D (6 bases). The V gene lost 2 bases and the J gene lost 0 bases, with 11 bases spanning the gap. Germline assignment: CDR1 SGHTA and CDR2 FQGTGA. The CDR3 is 16 residues long. The CDR3 DNA follows: TGTGCCAGCAGCTTAGACCTAGCGAGCTCCTACAATGAGCAGTTCTTC. Encoded protein: CASSLDLASSYNEQFF.

CDR3 in DNA: TGTGCCAGCAGTGCAGGCGAGACCCAGTACTTC. Translating it yields CASSAGETQYF. The V and J genes are TRBV6-5 and TRBJ2-5; no definite D call. Germline lookup yields CDR1 MNHEY and CDR2 SVGAGI. V lost 5 bases, J lost 5 bases, and 6 bases lay in between. CDR3 size: 11 residues.

This chain connects TRBV7-8 to TRBJ1-1; 7 bases are shared with TRBD1. J gave up 1 base and V 2 bases, and 4 bases lay outside the gene matches. This CDR3 contains 15 residues. The V gene's germline CDR1 is SGHVS and CDR2 FQNEAQ. The CDR3 coding sequence is TGTGCCAGCAGCTTACGGGCAGGGGGGAACACTGAAGCTTTCTTT. Amino acid sequence: CASSLRAGGNTEAFF.

The chain carries TRBV7-2 and TRBJ2-1; TRBD2 agrees at 13 bases. V lost 1 base and J lost 13; bases outside the gene matches: 4. Germline CDR1 is SGHTA and CDR2 is FQGNSA. The CDR3 extends over 14 amino acids. DNA of the CDR3: TGTGCCAGCAGCTTAGTAACTAGCGGGGGGGGTCAGTTCTTC. This codes for CASSLVTSGGGQFF.

Notes on this clone: A read error may produce the germline difference seen at one junction end. The chain carries TRBV9 and TRBJ2-5; no firm D call. The J call is uncertain, as TRBJ2-7 better fits the DNA end. CDR1 is SGDLS, CDR2 YYNGEE, per germline. The CDR3 length is 12 residues. CDR3 loop: CASSVDSDEQYF. CDR3 DNA sequence: TGTGCCAGCAGCGTAGACTCCGACGAGCAGTACTTC.

The chain uses TRBV15 and TRBJ2-3, with D hard to call. In germline, CDR1 is LNHNV, CDR2 YYDKDF (reference sequence). Between the trimmed V and J ends, which lost 0 bases and 6 bases, there was a span of 16 bases. The CDR3 covers 16 residues. CDR3 DNA sequence: TGTGCCACCAGCAGAGATAAAGGTACGCCTCCGGATACGCAGTATTTT. Its protein is CATSRDKGTPPDTQYF.

V is TRBV29-1 and J is TRBJ1-2, with a weak D call TRBD1 (6 bases). This CDR3 spans 13 amino acids. CDR1 SQVTM and CDR2 ANQGSEA come from the germline V gene. V lost 5 bases, J lost 4 bases, and 14 bases lay in between. The CDR3 here is CSVRPGAAYGYTF. The CDR3 region has the DNA TGCAGCGTTAGACCAGGGGCTGCCTATGGCTACACCTTC.

The CDR3 DNA follows: TGTGCCAGCAGGTACGGGGGCCCGAACAATGAGCAGTTCTTC. Its protein product is CASRYGGPNNEQFF. The rearrangement joins TRBV2 to TRBJ2-1; the D call may be TRBD1 or TRBD2 (6 bases each). The length of the CDR3 is 14 residues. In germline, CDR1 is SNHLY, CDR2 FYNNEI. Trimming shortened V by 6 bases and J by 5 bases, and 14 bases separated the two germline ends.

The gene calls are TRBV9 and TRBJ2-7; D not resolved. V lost 3 bases and J 0 bases, leaving 10 bases between the germline ends. Germline CDR1 reads SGDLS; CDR2 reads YYNGEE. The CDR3 extends over 14 amino acids. CDR3 coding DNA: TGTGCCAGCAGCGGTACCGCGAGCTCCTACGAGCAGTACTTC. Its protein product is CASSGTASSYEQYF. Using reference TRBV9 and TRBJ2-7 for the parts outside the CDR3, the full variable domain is DSGVTQTPKHLITATGQRVTLRCSPRSGDLSVYWYQQSLDQGLQFLIQYYNGEERAKGNILERFSAQQFPDLHSELNLSSLELGDSALYFCASSGTASSYEQYFGPGTRLTVT.

This chain joins TRBV28 and TRBJ1-2; TRBD1 might be the D (6 bases). The CDR3 extends over 15 amino acids. CDR1 and CDR2 (germline): MDHEN, SYDVKM. V lost 7 bases and J lost 0, with 15 bases in between. The CDR3 is CASKTPGEANYGYTF. In DNA, the CDR3 is TGTGCCAGCAAAACACCAGGGGAGGCTAACTATGGCTACACCTTC.

This chain joins TRBV6-6 and TRBJ2-5; 8 bases fit TRBD2. Germline V gene lookup returns CDR1 MNHNY and CDR2 SVGAGI (reference sequence). The V and J ends lost 4 bases and 3 bases, in that order; junction bases with no gene match: 7. The CDR3 is 15 amino acids. The CDR3 region is CASSSSGGNKETQYF. DNA for the CDR3: TGTGCCAGCAGTTCCTCGGGGGGGAATAAAGAGACCCAGTACTTC.

This rearrangement joins TRBV5-4 to TRBJ1-5; no reliable D call. V dropped 8 bases and J dropped 2 bases, with 8 bases sitting between them. Germline V lookup: CDR1 SGHNT, CDR2 YYREEE (reference sequence). The CDR3 length is 12 residues. The CDR3 protein is CARAPGNQPQHF. The CDR3 coding sequence is TGTGCCAGAGCCCCCGGCAATCAGCCCCAGCATTTT.

The chain carries TRBV7-2 and TRBJ2-4; TRBD1 might be the D (5 bases). CDR3 length: 16 residues. Trimming took off 5 bases at V and 4 bases at J, with 18 bases between the two ends. Germline V lookup: CDR1 SGHTA, CDR2 FQGNSA. The CDR3 sequence is CASSPDSGHRKNIQYF. In DNA, the CDR3 is TGTGCCAGCAGCCCGGATTCAGGACACCGAAAAAACATTCAGTACTTC.

This clone was recorded only once. The V gene is TRBV5-1, the J gene TRBJ2-3; 8 bases map to TRBD1. The CDR3 has 19 residues. V lost 0 bases to trimming and J lost 3 bases; unmatched junction nucleotides: 15. The germline V gene has CDR1 SGHRS and CDR2 YFSETQ. CDR3: CASSLGQGAFYGATDTQYF. In DNA, the CDR3 is TGCGCCAGCAGCTTGGGGCAGGGGGCGTTTTACGGAGCAACAGATACGCAGTATTTT.

The V and J genes are TRBV6-1 and TRBJ2-7, with no clear D. The length of the CDR3 is 14 residues. Germline loops: CDR1 MNHNS, CDR2 SASEGT. The V and J ends lost 3 bases and 4 bases respectively, with 13 bases between them. CDR3 nucleotides: TGTGCCAGCAGTGATTCCTCTATGGGGTACGAGCAGTACTTC. Translation: CASSDSSMGYEQYF.

The chain joins TRBV4-1 to TRBJ1-2, with unresolved D. Trimming cost V 0 bases and J 0 bases, with 11 bases left between them. The V gene's germline CDR1 is MGHRA and CDR2 YSYEKL. CDR3 size: 16 residues. In nucleotides, the CDR3 is TGCGCCAGCAGCCAAGAGTGGTCGGGAGCTAACTATGGCTACACCTTC. Its translation: CASSQEWSGANYGYTF.

The chain recombines TRBV5-1 with TRBJ1-5; no firm D call. CDR3 size: 14 residues. Trimming pared 5 bases from V and 3 bases from J, leaving 12 bases between. Per the germline V gene, CDR1 is SGHRS and CDR2 is YFSETQ. The CDR3 sequence is CASRPDSNNQPQHF. The CDR3 coding sequence is TGCGCCAGCAGACCTGATTCTAACAATCAGCCCCAGCATTTT.

This clone has a single count. The CDR3 region has the DNA TGTGCCAGCAGCTCCGCCGGGACCTTGGGCACTGAAGCTTTCTTT. Its protein product is CASSSAGTLGTEAFF. The V and J genes are TRBV5-4 and TRBJ1-1; possibly TRBD1 for D (5 bases). V gave up 3 bases and J gave up 4 bases, with 16 bases separating them. CDR3 size: 15 residues. CDR1 SGHNT and CDR2 YYREEE come from the germline V gene (reference sequence).

The chain links TRBV5-6 to TRBJ2-5; the D gene is possibly TRBD1 (5 bases). Trimming stripped 4 bases from V and 4 bases from J, with 14 bases between. This CDR3 is 14 amino acids long. The germline V gene has CDR1 SGHDT and CDR2 YYEEEE. The CDR3 DNA is TGTGCCAGCAGCCATACCGACAGTAGAGAGACCCAGTACTTC. Protein product: CASSHTDSRETQYF.